The clone carrying this T cell receptor beta chain was observed a single time. The PCR was carried out with 60 Vbeta primers and 13 Jbeta primers. Original handling: Later reanalysis found around 74 million unique TCR beta chains, around 10 million of them shared. The assay was immunoSEQ multiplex PCR, and TCRdb's table has in-frame clones only and misses some. D and trimming come from the DNA, and the V and J calls and clone size come from that table. Among around 120,000 clones listed, roughly 77% were seen once. The germline V gene encodes CDR1 SGHVS and CDR2 FNYEAQ. V shed 5 bases and J 4 bases; nucleotides not matched to a gene: 12. The CDR3 sequence is 16 residues long. The record originates from a study of cytomegalovirus exposure and HLA in healthy donors.

The TCR originated in a middle-aged man in good health and CMV-seropositive. Sequencing was performed on PBMCs. The V and J genes are TRBV7-6 and TRBJ1-2, with 8 bases aligning to TRBD1. CDR3 loop: CASSPTPPRGPYGYTF. The DNA for the CDR3 is TGTGCCAGCAGCCCGACACCACCCAGGGGGCCCTATGGCTACACCTTC.